This T cell receptor beta chain was identified in a study of vaccination and CD4 T cells after COVID-19. Study summary: Cells were stimulated with overlapping spike peptide pools from SARS-CoV-2, HCoV-NL63, HCoV-OC43 and HCoV-229E.

On this clonotype: What it binds is unknown.

Study-wide results and caveats: Rising from approximately 21 to 40, the median of SARS-CoV-2-reactive clonotypes did not change significantly.

With the Oncomine TCR Beta short-read assay, DNA from cultured CD4+ T cells was sequenced. After culture, CD4+ T cells served as the source for genomic DNA extraction. Each CDR3 protein is one row after TCRdb ran MiXCR on the PCR reads. The table lists approximately 9,300 distinct CDR3 sequences, around three fifths of them singletons. Sample treatment: 10-day PBMC culture with coronavirus spike peptide pools or control peptides (ViraFEST assay). Samples of CD4+ T cells were obtained from the unexposed donor before the COVID-19 pandemic (2011-2018). Both day 3 and day 7 involved replacing half of the medium with fresh IL-2 medium. Material for sequencing was CD4+ T cells from blood, cultured in vitro. The receptor was isolated from a human donor in good health.

The CDR3 reads CASSLYSGPGQPPIWNYGYTF. DNA of the CDR3: TGTGCCAGTAGTCTTTACTCGGGGCCGGGACAGCCACCAATTTGGAACTATGGCTACACCTTC. The gene calls are TRBV19 and TRBJ1-2, with 7 bases aligning to TRBD1. V was clipped by 5 bases and J by 2 bases; unmatched bases: 26. The CDR3 length is 21 residues. Germline CDR1 LNHDA, CDR2 SQIVND (reference sequence). Drawing the rest from reference TRBV19 and TRBJ1-2, the complete variable domain is DGGITQSPKYLFRKEGQNVTLSCEQNLNHDAMYWYRQDPGQGLRLIYYSQIVNDFQKGDIAEGYSVSREKKESFPLTVTSAQKNPTAFYLCASSLYSGPGQPPIWNYGYTFGSGTRLTVV.